This T cell receptor (beta chain) was captured in a study of blood T cell repertoires in COVID-19. On the study more broadly: From T cells, B-cell-depleted T cells, or PBMCs came the material, which was cDNA or gDNA.

CDR1 SGDLS and CDR2 YYNGEE come from the germline V gene. The CDR3 sequence is 15 residues long. The V end lost 0 bases, the J end lost 3 bases, and 13 bases lay between the germline ends. Repertoires were generated with immunoSEQ multiplex PCR, while TCRdb's copy carries only in-frame clones and drops some. The profile shows some 250,000 clones, 84% of them singletons. Sequencing input: peripheral blood. This sequence originates from a man in his sixties with acute or convalescent COVID-19. The chain combines TRBV9 with TRBJ2-7; D perhaps matches TRBD2 (6 bases). The CDR3 reads CASSVGGTGYYEQYF. In DNA form, the CDR3 reads TGTGCCAGCAGCGTAGGCGGGACTGGGTACTACGAGCAGTACTTC.